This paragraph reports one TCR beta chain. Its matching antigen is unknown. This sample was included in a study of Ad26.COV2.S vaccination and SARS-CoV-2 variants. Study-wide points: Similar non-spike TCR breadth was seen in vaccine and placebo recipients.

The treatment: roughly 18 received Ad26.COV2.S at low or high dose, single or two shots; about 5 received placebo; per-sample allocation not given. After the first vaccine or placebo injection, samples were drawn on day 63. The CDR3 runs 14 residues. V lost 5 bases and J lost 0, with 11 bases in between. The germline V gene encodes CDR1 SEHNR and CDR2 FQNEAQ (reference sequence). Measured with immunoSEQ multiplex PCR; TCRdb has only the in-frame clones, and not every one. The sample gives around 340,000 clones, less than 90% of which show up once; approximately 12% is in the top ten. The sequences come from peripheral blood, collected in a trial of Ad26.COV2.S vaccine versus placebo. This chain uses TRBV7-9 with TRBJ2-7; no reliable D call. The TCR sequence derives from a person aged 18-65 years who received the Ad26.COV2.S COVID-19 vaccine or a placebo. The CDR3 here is CASSPPGSSYEQYF. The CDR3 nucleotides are TGTGCCAGCAGCCCCCCCGGCAGCTCCTACGAGCAGTACTTC. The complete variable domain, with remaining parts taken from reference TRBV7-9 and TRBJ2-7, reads DTGVSQNPRHKITKRGQNVTFRCDPISEHNRLYWYRQTLGQGPEFLTYFQNEAQLEKSRLLSDRFSAERPKGSFSTLEIQRTEQGDSAMYLCASSPPGSSYEQYFGPGTRLTVT.